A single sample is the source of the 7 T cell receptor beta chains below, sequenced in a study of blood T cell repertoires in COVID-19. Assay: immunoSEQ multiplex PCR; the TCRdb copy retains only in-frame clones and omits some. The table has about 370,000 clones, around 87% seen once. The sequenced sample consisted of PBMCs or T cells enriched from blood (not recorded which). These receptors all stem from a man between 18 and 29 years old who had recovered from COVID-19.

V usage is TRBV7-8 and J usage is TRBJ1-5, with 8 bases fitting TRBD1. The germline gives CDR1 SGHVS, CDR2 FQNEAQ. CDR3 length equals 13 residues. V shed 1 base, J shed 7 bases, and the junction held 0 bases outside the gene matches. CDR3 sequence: CASSLDRGQPQHF. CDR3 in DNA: TGTGCCAGCAGCTTAGACAGGGGGCAGCCCCAGCATTTT.

The CDR3 DNA sequence: TGTGCCAGCAGTTTTTGGGAGGAGGGTGAGCAGTTCTTC. Translation gives CASSFWEEGEQFF. This chain links TRBV27 with TRBJ2-1; a possible D gene is TRBD2 (6 bases). Trimming removed 3 bases at V and 9 bases at J, with 12 bases between. Germline V gene sequence: CDR1 MNHEY, CDR2 SMNVEV (reference sequence). This CDR3 is 13 amino acids long.

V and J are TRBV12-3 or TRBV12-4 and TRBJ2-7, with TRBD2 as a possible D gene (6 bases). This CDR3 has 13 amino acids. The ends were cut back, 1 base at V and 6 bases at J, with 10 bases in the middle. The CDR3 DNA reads TGTGCCAGCAGTTTAGGCGGGGAAGGCGAGCAGTACTTC. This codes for CASSLGGEGEQYF.

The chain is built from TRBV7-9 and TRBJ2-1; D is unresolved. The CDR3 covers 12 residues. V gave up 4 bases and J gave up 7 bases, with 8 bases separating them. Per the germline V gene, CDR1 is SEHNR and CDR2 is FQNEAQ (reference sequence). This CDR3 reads CASSSDWNEQFF. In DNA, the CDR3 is TGTGCCAGCAGCTCCGACTGGAATGAGCAGTTCTTC.

The CDR3 DNA is TGTGCTAGTGGTTTGGTCCTAGCGGGAGTTAGTGTGACCCAGTACTTC. Residues: CASGLVLAGVSVTQYF. The V call is TRBV12-5, the J call TRBJ2-5; 10 bases agree with TRBD2. The CDR3 length is 16 residues. From germline, CDR1 is LGHNT and CDR2 FRNRAP. V was pared by 0 bases and J by 7 bases, with 8 bases of the junction left unmatched.

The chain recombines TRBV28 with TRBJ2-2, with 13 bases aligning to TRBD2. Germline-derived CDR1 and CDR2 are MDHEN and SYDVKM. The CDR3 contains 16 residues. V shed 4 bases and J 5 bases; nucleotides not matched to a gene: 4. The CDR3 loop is CASSSGLAGETGELFF. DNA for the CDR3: TGTGCCAGCAGTTCCGGACTAGCGGGGGAGACCGGGGAGCTGTTTTTT.

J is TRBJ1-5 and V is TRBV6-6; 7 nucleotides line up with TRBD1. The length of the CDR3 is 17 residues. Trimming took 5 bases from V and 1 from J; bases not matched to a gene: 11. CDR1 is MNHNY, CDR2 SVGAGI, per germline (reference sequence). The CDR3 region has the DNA TGTGCCAGCAGTCAGGGGATTGGACAGGCGAGCAATCAGCCCCAGCATTTT. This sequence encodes CASSQGIGQASNQPQHF.